A selection of T cell receptor beta chains follows, all from one sample in a study of cytomegalovirus exposure and HLA in healthy donors. The table came from immunoSEQ multiplex PCR; TCRdb's copy has only in-frame clones and leaves some out. The listing records 60,000 to 80,000 clones. The sample was PBMCs. The receptor set was obtained from a boy younger than 18 in good health and CMV-seronegative. Each CDR3 is given with its conserved first and last residue. The D gene is left open where the match is weak.

DNA: TGTGCCAGTGTCGCAGGGGGAGGCTACACCTTC
CDR3: CASVAGGGYTF
V: TRBV19
D: TRBD1
J: TRBJ1-2

DNA: TGTGCCAGTAGCCCTGCGGGGGGCAGAGAGACCCAGTACTTC
CDR3: CASSPAGGRETQYF
V: TRBV19
D: TRBD2
J: TRBJ2-5

DNA: TGTGCCAGTACCCCAGGATACAATGAGCAGTTCTTC
CDR3: CASTPGYNEQFF
V: TRBV19
D: -
J: TRBJ2-1

DNA: TGTGCCAGCAGAACGCCGGGGGGGCCCGCCTACGAGCAGTACTTC
CDR3: CASRTPGGPAYEQYF
V: TRBV6-5
D: TRBD2
J: TRBJ2-7

DNA: TGTGCCAGCAGTTACCAGGGTTGGAGCACTGAAGCTTTCTTT
CDR3: CASSYQGWSTEAFF
V: TRBV6-5
D: -
J: TRBJ1-1

DNA: TGTGCCAGCAGCTTAGTAGCGGGGGCGCCCAATGGCTACACCTTC
CDR3: CASSLVAGAPNGYTF
V: TRBV7-9
D: -
J: TRBJ1-2

DNA: TGCGCCAGCAGCTTGGGACAGTCCTACTATGGCTACACCTTC
CDR3: CASSLGQSYYGYTF
V: TRBV5-1
D: -
J: TRBJ1-2

DNA: TGCAGCGTTGATGGGAGTAGCACCGGGGAGCTGTTTTTT
CDR3: CSVDGSSTGELFF
V: TRBV29-1
D: -
J: TRBJ2-2

DNA: TGTGCCAGCAGCCAAACAGGGGGCTATGAGCAGTACTTC
CDR3: CASSQTGGYEQYF
V: TRBV6-5
D: TRBD1
J: TRBJ2-7

DNA: TGCGCCAGCAGCCCCAACCCGGGACAGGTGAACACCGGGGAGCTGTTTTTT
CDR3: CASSPNPGQVNTGELFF
V: TRBV4-3
D: TRBD1
J: TRBJ2-2

DNA: TGTGCCATCCATATCGCGGTAGGGGGCGCGACTGAAGCTTTCTTT
CDR3: CAIHIAVGGATEAFF
V: TRBV19
D: TRBD1
J: TRBJ1-1

DNA: TGTGCCAGCAGCCAAGATCTAGTACCGGCAGGGCACAAGCAGTACTTC
CDR3: CASSQDLVPAGHKQYF
V: TRBV4-2
D: -
J: TRBJ2-7

DNA: TGCGCCAGCAGTGAGGCGGGGAACACTGAAGCTTTCTTT
CDR3: CASSEAGNTEAFF
V: TRBV10-2
D: -
J: TRBJ1-1

DNA: TGTGCCAGCAGTGCCGGGACAGCTATTAACTATGGCTACACCTTC
CDR3: CASSAGTAINYGYTF
V: TRBV6-1
D: TRBD1
J: TRBJ1-2

DNA: TGTGCCAGCAGCGCTCCACAAGCGGGCTCCTACAATGAGCAGTTCTTC
CDR3: CASSAPQAGSYNEQFF
V: TRBV9
D: -
J: TRBJ2-1

DNA: TGTGCCAGCAGCTCGGTCGGGTCGGAGACCCAGTACTTC
CDR3: CASSSVGSETQYF
V: TRBV7-2
D: -
J: TRBJ2-5

DNA: TGCAGCGTTCCCGGGTCTGACACTGAAGCTTTCTTT
CDR3: CSVPGSDTEAFF
V: TRBV29-1
D: -
J: TRBJ1-1

DNA: TGTGCCAGTAGTCCCACCGGGACAAGGCCCCTATTTTCTGGAAACACCATATATTTT
CDR3: CASSPTGTRPLFSGNTIYF
V: TRBV19
D: -
J: TRBJ1-3

DNA: TGTGCCAGCAGCCCGGAAGGACAGGGGAATTCACCCCTCCACTTT
CDR3: CASSPEGQGNSPLHF
V: TRBV9
D: TRBD1
J: TRBJ1-6

DNA: TGTGCCTGGAGTACCCTGCTAGCGGGAGGGCCCTACGAGCAGTACTTC
CDR3: CAWSTLLAGGPYEQYF
V: TRBV30
D: TRBD2
J: TRBJ2-7

DNA: TGTGCCTCCGCTAGCGGGAGGGCCGAGGATGAGCAGTTCTTC
CDR3: CASASGRAEDEQFF
V: TRBV6-5
D: TRBD2
J: TRBJ2-1

DNA: TGTGCCAGCAGCTTTGCGAGCCCGGGGAGCACTGAAGCTTTCTTT
CDR3: CASSFASPGSTEAFF
V: TRBV5-4
D: -
J: TRBJ1-1

DNA: TGTGCCAGCAGCCCTAGGAACCGGGGAGATACGCAGTATTTT
CDR3: CASSPRNRGDTQYF
V: TRBV5-7
D: -
J: TRBJ2-3

DNA: TGCGCCAGCAGCCAAGAGCCTAGCGGGAGTTACGAGCAGTACTTC
CDR3: CASSQEPSGSYEQYF
V: TRBV4-3
D: TRBD2
J: TRBJ2-7

DNA: TGTGCCAGCAGCTTAATTACCGATGAAGAGAACCAGTACTTC
CDR3: CASSLITDEENQYF
V: TRBV7-9
D: -
J: TRBJ2-5

DNA: TGTGCCAGCAGCTCTGTGGGAGGGCGGACCACTGAAGCTTTCTTT
CDR3: CASSSVGGRTTEAFF
V: TRBV7-6
D: -
J: TRBJ1-1

DNA: TGCGCCAGCAGCTTATATCCGGGACTAGCGGGAGTCTCTGAGACCGGGGAGCTGTTTTTT
CDR3: CASSLYPGLAGVSETGELFF
V: TRBV5-1
D: TRBD2
J: TRBJ2-2

DNA: TGTGCCAGCAGTGCCCGGGACAGGGCGGACACTGAAGCTTTCTTT
CDR3: CASSARDRADTEAFF
V: TRBV27
D: TRBD1
J: TRBJ1-1

DNA: TGTGCCACCAGCATAGGCGACAGGGACTATCAGCCCCAGCATTTT
CDR3: CATSIGDRDYQPQHF
V: TRBV15
D: TRBD1
J: TRBJ1-5

DNA: TGCGCCAGCAGCTGGGGACAGAGTACTAACTATGGCTACACCTTC
CDR3: CASSWGQSTNYGYTF
V: TRBV5-1
D: TRBD1
J: TRBJ1-2

DNA: TGTGCCAGCAGCTCGCTGGACAGGGGATTCGGCGAGCAGTACTTC
CDR3: CASSSLDRGFGEQYF
V: TRBV5-4
D: TRBD1
J: TRBJ2-7

DNA: TGTGCCAGCAGTCCATGGACGACATCGGGGGAGACCCAGTACTTC
CDR3: CASSPWTTSGETQYF
V: TRBV27
D: -
J: TRBJ2-5

DNA: TGTGCCAGCAGCCAAGGGGGAGGGGCTGGCGACAATGAGCAGTTCTTC
CDR3: CASSQGGGAGDNEQFF
V: TRBV4-2
D: TRBD2
J: TRBJ2-1

DNA: TGTGCCTGGACCCCCTTGGGGGGATATCGGGGAGTGAACACTGAAGCTTTCTTT
CDR3: CAWTPLGGYRGVNTEAFF
V: TRBV30
D: -
J: TRBJ1-1

DNA: TGTGCCAGCAGCCGGACAGGGGTCCGTGGCTACACCTTC
CDR3: CASSRTGVRGYTF
V: TRBV9
D: TRBD1
J: TRBJ1-2

DNA: TGTGCCTGGAGTGTAGCGGAGAACACTGAAGCTTTCTTT
CDR3: CAWSVAENTEAFF
V: TRBV30
D: -
J: TRBJ1-1

DNA: TGCGCCAGCAGCTCCCGAGGACAGGGGAACTATGGCTACACCTTC
CDR3: CASSSRGQGNYGYTF
V: TRBV5-1
D: TRBD1
J: TRBJ1-2

DNA: TGTGCCAGCAGCCCCTACGATCAGCCCCAGCATTTT
CDR3: CASSPYDQPQHF
V: TRBV7-9
D: -
J: TRBJ1-5

DNA: TGTGCCAGTAGTGTCGACCGTAGAGGAGGCTACACCTTC
CDR3: CASSVDRRGGYTF
V: TRBV19
D: -
J: TRBJ1-2

DNA: TGTGCCAGCAGCCCTGGCGGGGGGATAGCGGGAAACACCATATATTTT
CDR3: CASSPGGGIAGNTIYF
V: TRBV5-4
D: -
J: TRBJ1-3

DNA: TGCGCCAGCAGTCCCCCGGGGACAAACACTGAAGCTTTCTTT
CDR3: CASSPPGTNTEAFF
V: TRBV10-1
D: -
J: TRBJ1-1

DNA: TGCGCCAGCAGCTTGGCCGAGGTTAACTATGGCTACACCTTC
CDR3: CASSLAEVNYGYTF
V: TRBV5-1
D: -
J: TRBJ1-2

DNA: TGTGCCAGCAGCTCGACAGGGTGGCACACTGAAGCTTTCTTT
CDR3: CASSSTGWHTEAFF
V: TRBV13
D: TRBD1
J: TRBJ1-1

DNA: TGTGCCAGCAGCTTGGGGCGGGGACGCACAGATACGCAGTATTTT
CDR3: CASSLGRGRTDTQYF
V: TRBV5-6
D: -
J: TRBJ2-3

DNA: TGTGCCAGCAGCTTGAGGGGGCTCACTGAAGCTTTCTTT
CDR3: CASSLRGLTEAFF
V: TRBV5-4
D: TRBD1
J: TRBJ1-1

DNA: TGTGCCAGCAGTGAAGTTCGGGACCAGGGGGATGGCTACACCTTC
CDR3: CASSEVRDQGDGYTF
V: TRBV2
D: TRBD1
J: TRBJ1-2

DNA: TGTGCCAGCAGTGGGGTCAGCCCGGAGTTGGCAGCTTTCTTT
CDR3: CASSGVSPELAAFF
V: TRBV2
D: -
J: TRBJ1-1

DNA: TGTGCCAGCAGCCTCGACAGGGCTGGAAACACCATATATTTT
CDR3: CASSLDRAGNTIYF
V: TRBV6-5
D: TRBD1
J: TRBJ1-3

DNA: TGCAGTGGCCTAGGGTGGGGGGACTACAATGAGCAGTTCTTC
CDR3: CSGLGWGDYNEQFF
V: TRBV29-1
D: -
J: TRBJ2-1

DNA: TGTGCCAGTAGTATAATAGTAGTGCGGGAGCAAGGGGATACGCAGTATTTT
CDR3: CASSIIVVREQGDTQYF
V: TRBV19
D: TRBD2
J: TRBJ2-3

DNA: TGTGCCAGCAGCCCGGGACTAGCGGGAGTTGGAGATACGCAGTATTTT
CDR3: CASSPGLAGVGDTQYF
V: TRBV13
D: TRBD2
J: TRBJ2-3

DNA: TGTGCCAGCAGCTTCGGAGGGTTCCAGCCCCAGCATTTT
CDR3: CASSFGGFQPQHF
V: TRBV7-6
D: -
J: TRBJ1-5

DNA: TGTGCCAGTAGTATAGAATGGAGCACTAATGAAAAACTGTTTTTT
CDR3: CASSIEWSTNEKLFF
V: TRBV19
D: -
J: TRBJ1-4